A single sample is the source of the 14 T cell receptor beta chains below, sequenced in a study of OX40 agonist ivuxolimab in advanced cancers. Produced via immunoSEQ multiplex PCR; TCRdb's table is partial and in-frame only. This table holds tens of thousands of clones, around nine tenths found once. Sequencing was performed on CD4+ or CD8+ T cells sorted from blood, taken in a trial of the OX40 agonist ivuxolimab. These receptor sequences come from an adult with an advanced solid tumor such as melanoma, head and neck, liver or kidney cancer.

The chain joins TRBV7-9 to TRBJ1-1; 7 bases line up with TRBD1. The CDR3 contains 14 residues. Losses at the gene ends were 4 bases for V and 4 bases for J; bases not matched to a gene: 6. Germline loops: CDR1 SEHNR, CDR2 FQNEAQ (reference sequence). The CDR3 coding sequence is TGTGCCAGCAGCTCCTCAGGGGGTGCCACTGAAGCTTTCTTT. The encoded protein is CASSSSGGATEAFF.

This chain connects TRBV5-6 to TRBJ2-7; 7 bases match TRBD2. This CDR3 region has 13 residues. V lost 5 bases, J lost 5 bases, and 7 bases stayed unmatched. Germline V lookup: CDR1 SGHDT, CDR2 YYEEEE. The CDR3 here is CASSLGGLNEQYF. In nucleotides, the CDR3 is TGTGCCAGCAGTCTGGGGGGACTAAACGAGCAGTACTTC.

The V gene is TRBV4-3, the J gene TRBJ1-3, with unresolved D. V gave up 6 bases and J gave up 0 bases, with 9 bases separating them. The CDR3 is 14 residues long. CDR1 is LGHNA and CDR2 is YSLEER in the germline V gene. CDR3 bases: TGCGCCAGCAGTACGACGGACTCTGGAAACACCATATATTTT. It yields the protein CASSTTDSGNTIYF.

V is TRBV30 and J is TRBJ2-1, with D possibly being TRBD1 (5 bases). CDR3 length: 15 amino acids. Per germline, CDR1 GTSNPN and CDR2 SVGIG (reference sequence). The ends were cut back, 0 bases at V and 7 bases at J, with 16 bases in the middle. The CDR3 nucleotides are TGTGCCTGGAGTGTTTGGAACAGGCTGTTGAATGAGCAGTTCTTC. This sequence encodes CAWSVWNRLLNEQFF. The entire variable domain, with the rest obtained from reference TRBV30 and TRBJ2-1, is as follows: SQTIHQWPATLVQPVGSPLSLECTVEGTSNPNLYWYRQAAGRGLQLLFYSVGIGQISSEVPQNLSASRPQDRQFILSSKKLLLSDSGFYLCAWSVWNRLLNEQFFGPGTRLTVL.

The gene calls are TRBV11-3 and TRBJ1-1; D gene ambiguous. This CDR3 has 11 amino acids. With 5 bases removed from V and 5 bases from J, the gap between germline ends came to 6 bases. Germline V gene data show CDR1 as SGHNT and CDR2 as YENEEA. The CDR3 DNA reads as TGTGCCAGCAGCCGAGGGACTGAAGCTTTCTTT. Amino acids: CASSRGTEAFF.

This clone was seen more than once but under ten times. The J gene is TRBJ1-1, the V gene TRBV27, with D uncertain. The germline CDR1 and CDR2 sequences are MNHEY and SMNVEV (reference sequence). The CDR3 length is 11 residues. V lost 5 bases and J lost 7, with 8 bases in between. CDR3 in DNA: TGTGCCAGCAGTCTTTACGGTGAAGCTTTCTTT. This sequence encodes CASSLYGEAFF.

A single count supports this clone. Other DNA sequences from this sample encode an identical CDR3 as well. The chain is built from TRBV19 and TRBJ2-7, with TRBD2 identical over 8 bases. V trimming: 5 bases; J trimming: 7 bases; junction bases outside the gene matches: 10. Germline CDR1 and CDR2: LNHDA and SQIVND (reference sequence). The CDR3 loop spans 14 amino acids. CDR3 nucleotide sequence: TGTGCCAGTAGTCTCCGAGCGGGGGTGCGGGAGCAGTACTTC. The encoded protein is CASSLRAGVREQYF.

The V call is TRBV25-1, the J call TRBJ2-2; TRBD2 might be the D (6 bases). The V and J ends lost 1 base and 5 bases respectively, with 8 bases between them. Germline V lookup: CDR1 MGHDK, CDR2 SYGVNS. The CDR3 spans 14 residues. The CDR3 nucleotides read TGTGCCAGCAGTGAATTGGCGGGGACCGGGGAGCTGTTTTTT. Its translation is CASSELAGTGELFF.

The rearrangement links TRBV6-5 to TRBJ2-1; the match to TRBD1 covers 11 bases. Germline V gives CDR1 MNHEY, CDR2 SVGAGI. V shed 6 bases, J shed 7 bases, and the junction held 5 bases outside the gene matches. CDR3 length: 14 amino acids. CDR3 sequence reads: CASSYGQGANEQFF. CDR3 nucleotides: TGTGCCAGCAGCTATGGACAGGGGGCAAATGAGCAGTTCTTC.

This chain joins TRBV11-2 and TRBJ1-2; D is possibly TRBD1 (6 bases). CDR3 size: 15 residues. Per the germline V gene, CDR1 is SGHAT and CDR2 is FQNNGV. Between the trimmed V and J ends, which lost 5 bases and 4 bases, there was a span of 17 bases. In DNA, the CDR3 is TGTGCCAGCAGCGAAAGCGGGGGGCTCGTCTATGGCTACACCTTC. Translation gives CASSESGGLVYGYTF.

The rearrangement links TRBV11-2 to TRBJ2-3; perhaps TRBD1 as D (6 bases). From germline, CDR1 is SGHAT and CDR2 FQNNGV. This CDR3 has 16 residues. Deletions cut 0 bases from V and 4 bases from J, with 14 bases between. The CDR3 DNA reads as TGTGCCAGCAGCTTAGATCTTTGGGACATTGCAGATACGCAGTATTTT. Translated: CASSLDLWDIADTQYF.

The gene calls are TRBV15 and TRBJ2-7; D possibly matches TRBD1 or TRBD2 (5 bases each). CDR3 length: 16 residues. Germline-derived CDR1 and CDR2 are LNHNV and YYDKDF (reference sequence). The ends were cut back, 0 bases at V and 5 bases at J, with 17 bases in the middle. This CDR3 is CATSRERGRGGDEQYF. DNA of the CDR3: TGTGCCACCAGCAGAGAGAGGGGCCGTGGGGGAGACGAGCAGTACTTC.

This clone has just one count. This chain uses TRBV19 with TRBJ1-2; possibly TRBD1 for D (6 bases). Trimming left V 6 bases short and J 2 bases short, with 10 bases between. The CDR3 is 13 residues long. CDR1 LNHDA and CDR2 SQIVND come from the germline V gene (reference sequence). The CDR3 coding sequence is TGTGCCAGTAGGGACAGTCCAAACTATGGCTACACCTTC. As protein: CASRDSPNYGYTF.

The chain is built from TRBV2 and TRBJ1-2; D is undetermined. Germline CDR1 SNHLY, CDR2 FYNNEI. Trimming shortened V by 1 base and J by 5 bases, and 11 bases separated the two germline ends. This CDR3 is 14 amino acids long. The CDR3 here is CASSEDRTAYGYTF. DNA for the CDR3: TGTGCCAGCAGTGAAGATAGGACCGCATATGGCTACACCTTC.